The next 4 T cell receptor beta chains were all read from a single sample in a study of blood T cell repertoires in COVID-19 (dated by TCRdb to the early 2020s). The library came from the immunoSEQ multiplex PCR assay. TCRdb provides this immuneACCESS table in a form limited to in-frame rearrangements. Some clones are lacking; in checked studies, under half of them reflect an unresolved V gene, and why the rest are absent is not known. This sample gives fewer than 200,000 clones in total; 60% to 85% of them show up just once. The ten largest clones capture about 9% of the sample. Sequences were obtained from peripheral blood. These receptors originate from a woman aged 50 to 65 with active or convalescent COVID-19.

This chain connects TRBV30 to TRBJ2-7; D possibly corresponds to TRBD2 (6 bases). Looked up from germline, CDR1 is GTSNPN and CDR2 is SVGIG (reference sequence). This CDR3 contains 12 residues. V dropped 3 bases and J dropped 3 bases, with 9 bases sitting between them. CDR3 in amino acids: CAWRGGNYEQYF. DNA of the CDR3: TGTGCCTGGAGGGGGGGAAACTACGAGCAGTACTTC.

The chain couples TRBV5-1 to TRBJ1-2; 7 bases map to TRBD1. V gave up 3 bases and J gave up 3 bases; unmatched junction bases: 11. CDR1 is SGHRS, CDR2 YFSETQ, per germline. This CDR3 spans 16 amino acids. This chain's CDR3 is CASSSGKGASDYGYTF. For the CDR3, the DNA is TGCGCCAGCAGCTCGGGGAAGGGGGCATCGGACTATGGCTACACCTTC.

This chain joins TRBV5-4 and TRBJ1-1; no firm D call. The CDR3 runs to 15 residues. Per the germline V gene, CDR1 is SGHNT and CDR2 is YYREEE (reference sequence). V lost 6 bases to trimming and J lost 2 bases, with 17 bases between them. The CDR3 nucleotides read TGTGCCAGCACACACCCGGACCGGGATAACACTGAAGCTTTCTTT. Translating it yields CASTHPDRDNTEAFF.

CDR3 protein: CASSQDRGAGGRSYF. The DNA for the CDR3 is TGTGCCAGCAGCCAAGATCGGGGAGCGGGCGGGAGGTCGTACTTC. V gene TRBV4-2 combines with J gene TRBJ2-7; 8 bases map to TRBD2. CDR3 length: 15 amino acids. The V and J ends lost 0 bases and 12 bases, in that order; junction bases with no gene match: 13. Germline V CDR1 and CDR2: LGHNA, YNFKEQ.